This T cell receptor (beta chain) was retrieved from a study of early T cells in non-severe SARS-CoV-2 infection. Across the study: Whole-blood bulk RNA, unsorted, was sequenced, and chains were unpaired.

The germline V gene encodes CDR1 LGHNT and CDR2 FRNRAP. The CDR3 runs 12 residues. Trimming removed 4 bases at V and 7 bases at J, with 7 bases between. Overall study findings and caveats: VDJdb matches were skewed toward anti-spike CD8 T cell responses.

Note on this clonotype: Its target is not known.

Attachment of unique molecular identifiers to individual cDNA molecules was performed. Using its own MiXCR run on the 5' RACE reads, TCRdb lists one record per CDR3 protein. The sample includes roughly 63,000 distinct CDR3 sequences, 10% to 15% seen only once; the top ten take 4% to 5%. The sample was whole blood. The chain is built from TRBV12-5 and TRBJ2-2; D not resolved. The origin of this receptor is an adult who was a healthcare worker with PCR-confirmed SARS-CoV-2 infection or an uninfected control (not recorded which). CDR3 region: CASGWGLGELFF. CDR3 bases: TGTGCTAGTGGTTGGGGTCTCGGGGAGCTGTTTTTT.